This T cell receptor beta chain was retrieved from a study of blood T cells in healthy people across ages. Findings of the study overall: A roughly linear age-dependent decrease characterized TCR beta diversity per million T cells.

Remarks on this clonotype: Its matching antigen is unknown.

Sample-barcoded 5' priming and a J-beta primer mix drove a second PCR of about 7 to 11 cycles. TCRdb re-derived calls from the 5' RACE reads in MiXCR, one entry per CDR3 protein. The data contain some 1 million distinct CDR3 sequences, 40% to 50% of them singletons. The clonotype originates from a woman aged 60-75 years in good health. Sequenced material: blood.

The CDR3: CSARGWDTPYF. CDR3 bases: TGCAGTGCTAGAGGTTGGGACACGCCGTACTTC. This chain links TRBV20-1 with TRBJ2-7; tentatively, D is TRBD1 (6 bases). Looked up from germline, CDR1 is DFQATT and CDR2 is SNEGSKA (reference sequence). The CDR3 totals 11 residues. V lost 1 base and J 12 bases, leaving 13 bases between the germline ends.